This TCR beta chain was sequenced for a study of tumor and adjacent non-tumor tissue in lung cancer. The library came from three nested PCR rounds adapted from ARM-PCR protocols. TCRdb analysed the multiplex PCR reads with MiXCR anew, one entry per CDR3 protein. The sample has tens of thousands of distinct CDR3 sequences, roughly 72% seen once. CDR1 and CDR2 from the germline V gene are DFQATT and SNEGSKA (reference sequence). CDR3 length: 13 residues. V lost 7 bases, J lost 5 bases, and 15 bases lay in between. The template was RNA from unsorted bulk tissue. The gene calls are TRBV20-1 and TRBJ1-5; D unclear. Sequencing was carried out using lung tumor tissue. The sequence was collected from a man aged 60 to 75 with non-small cell lung cancer. CDR3 residues: CSDEEQLHQPQHF. The CDR3 region has the DNA TGCAGTGACGAGGAACAGCTCCATCAGCCCCAGCATTTT.